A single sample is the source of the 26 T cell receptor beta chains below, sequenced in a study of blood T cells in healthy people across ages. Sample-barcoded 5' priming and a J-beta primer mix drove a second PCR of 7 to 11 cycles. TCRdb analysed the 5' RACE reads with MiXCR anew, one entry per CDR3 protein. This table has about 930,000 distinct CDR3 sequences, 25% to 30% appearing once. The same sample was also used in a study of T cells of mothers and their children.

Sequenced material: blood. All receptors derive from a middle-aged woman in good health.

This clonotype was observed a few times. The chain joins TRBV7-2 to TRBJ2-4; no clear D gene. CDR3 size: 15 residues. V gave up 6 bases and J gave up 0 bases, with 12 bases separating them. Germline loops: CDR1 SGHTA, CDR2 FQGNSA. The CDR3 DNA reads TGTGCCAGCAGGGACGGATCTCTAGCCAAAAACATTCAGTACTTC. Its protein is CASRDGSLAKNIQYF.

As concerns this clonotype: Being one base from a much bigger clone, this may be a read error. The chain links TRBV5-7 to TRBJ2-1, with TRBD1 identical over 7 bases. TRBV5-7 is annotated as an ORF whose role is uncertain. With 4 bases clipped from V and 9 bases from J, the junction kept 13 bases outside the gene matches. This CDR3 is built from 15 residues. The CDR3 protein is CASSAGTESSREQFF. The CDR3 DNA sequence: TGTGCCAGCAGCGCCGGGACAGAGTCTTCACGTGAGCAGTTCTTC.

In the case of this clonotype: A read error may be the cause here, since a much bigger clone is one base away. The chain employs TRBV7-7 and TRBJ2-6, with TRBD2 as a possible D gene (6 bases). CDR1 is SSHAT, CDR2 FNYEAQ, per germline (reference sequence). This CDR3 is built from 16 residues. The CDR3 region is CTSSLGSRSGANVLTF. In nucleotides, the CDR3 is TGTACTAGCAGCTTAGGGAGTCGCTCTGGGGCCAACGTCCTGACTTTC.

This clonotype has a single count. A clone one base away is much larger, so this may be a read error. The CDR3 nucleotides read TGTGTCAGCAGCTTAACCACCTCAATCCCCGGCGAGCAGTACTTC. Its protein is CVSSLTTSIPGEQYF. This sequence joins TRBV7-6 and TRBJ2-7; D unresolved. Germline CDR1 and CDR2: SGHVS and FNYEAQ. The CDR3 is made up of 15 amino acids.

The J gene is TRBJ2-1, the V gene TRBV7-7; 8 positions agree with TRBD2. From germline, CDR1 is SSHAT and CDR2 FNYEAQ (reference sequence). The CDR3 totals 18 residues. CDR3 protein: CASPRGVGTRSSYNEQFF. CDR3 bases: TGTGCTAGCCCCCGGGGGGTGGGGACTAGGAGCTCCTACAATGAGCAGTTCTTC.

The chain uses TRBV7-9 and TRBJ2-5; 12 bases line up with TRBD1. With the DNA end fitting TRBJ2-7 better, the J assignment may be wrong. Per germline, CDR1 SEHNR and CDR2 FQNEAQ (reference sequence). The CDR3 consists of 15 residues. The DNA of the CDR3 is TGTGCCAGCAGCTCCCGGGACAGGGGGCCGAACGAGCAGTACTTC. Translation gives CASSSRDRGPNEQYF.

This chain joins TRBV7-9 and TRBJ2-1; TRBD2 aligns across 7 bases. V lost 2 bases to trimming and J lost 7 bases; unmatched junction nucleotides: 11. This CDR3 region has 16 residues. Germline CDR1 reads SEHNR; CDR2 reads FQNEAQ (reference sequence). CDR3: CASSLRGQRGMNEQFF. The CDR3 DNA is TGTGCCAGCAGCTTAAGGGGCCAGCGGGGCATGAATGAGCAGTTCTTC.

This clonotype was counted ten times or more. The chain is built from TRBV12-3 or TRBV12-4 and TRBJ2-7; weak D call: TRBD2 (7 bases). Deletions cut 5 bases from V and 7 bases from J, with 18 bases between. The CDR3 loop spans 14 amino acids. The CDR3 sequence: CASSLVGGAREQYF. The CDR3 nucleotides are TGTGCCAGCAGTCTCGTTGGGGGGGCCAGGGAGCAGTACTTC.

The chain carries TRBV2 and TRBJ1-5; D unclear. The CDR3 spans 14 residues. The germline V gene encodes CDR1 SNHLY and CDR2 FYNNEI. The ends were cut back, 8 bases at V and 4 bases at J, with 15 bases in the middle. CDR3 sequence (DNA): TGTGCCAGCGCGGATACCGGACGGAATCAGCCCCAGCATTTT. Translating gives CASADTGRNQPQHF. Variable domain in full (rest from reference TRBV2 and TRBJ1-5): EPEVTQTPSHQVTQMGQEVILRCVPISNHLYFYWYRQILGQKVEFLVSFYNNEISEKSEIFDDQFSVERPDGSNFTLKIRSTKLEDSAMYFCASADTGRNQPQHFGDGTRLSIL.

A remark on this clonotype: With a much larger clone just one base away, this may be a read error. DNA for the CDR3: TGCGCCAGCAGCTCTCTTCTGGGGGGTGACCACGAGCAGTACTTC. Amino acids: CASSSLLGGDHEQYF. The chain joins TRBV5-1 to TRBJ2-7; D may be TRBD2 (6 bases). Trimming left V 3 bases short and J 5 bases short, with 18 bases between. Germline lookup yields CDR1 SGHRS and CDR2 YFSETQ. The CDR3 contains 15 residues.

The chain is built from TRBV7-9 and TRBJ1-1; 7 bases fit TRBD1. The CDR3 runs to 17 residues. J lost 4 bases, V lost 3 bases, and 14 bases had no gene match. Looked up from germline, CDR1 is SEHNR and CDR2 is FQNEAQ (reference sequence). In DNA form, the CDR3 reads TGTGCCAGCAGCTTTTTGGATACAGGGGCGGGGGGCACTGAAGCTTTCTTT. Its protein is CASSFLDTGAGGTEAFF.

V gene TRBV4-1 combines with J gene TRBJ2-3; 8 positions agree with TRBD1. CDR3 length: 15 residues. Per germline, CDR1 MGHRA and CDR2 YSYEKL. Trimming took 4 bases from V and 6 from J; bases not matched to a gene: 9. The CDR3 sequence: CASSLQTGVSDTQYF. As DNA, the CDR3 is TGCGCCAGCAGCCTACAGACAGGGGTATCGGATACGCAGTATTTT.

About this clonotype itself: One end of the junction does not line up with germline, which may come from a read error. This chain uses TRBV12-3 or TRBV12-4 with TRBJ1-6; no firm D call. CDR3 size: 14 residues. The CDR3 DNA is TGTGTCAGCAGTTTTGGACGATCAAATTCACCCCTCCACTTT. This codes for CVSSFGRSNSPLHF.

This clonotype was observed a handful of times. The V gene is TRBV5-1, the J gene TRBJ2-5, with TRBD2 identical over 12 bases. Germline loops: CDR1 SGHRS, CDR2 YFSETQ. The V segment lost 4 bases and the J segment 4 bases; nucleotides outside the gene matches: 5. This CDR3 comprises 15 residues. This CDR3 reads CASSPQTSGGETQYF. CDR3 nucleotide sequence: TGCGCCAGCAGCCCACAGACTAGCGGGGGAGAGACCCAGTACTTC.

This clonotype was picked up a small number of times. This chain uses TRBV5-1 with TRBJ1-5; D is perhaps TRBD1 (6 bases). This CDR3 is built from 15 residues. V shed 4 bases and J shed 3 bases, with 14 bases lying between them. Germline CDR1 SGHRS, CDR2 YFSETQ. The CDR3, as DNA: TGCGCCAGCAGCCTGGATGGACAGTTCAATCAGCCCCAGCATTTT. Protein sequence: CASSLDGQFNQPQHF.

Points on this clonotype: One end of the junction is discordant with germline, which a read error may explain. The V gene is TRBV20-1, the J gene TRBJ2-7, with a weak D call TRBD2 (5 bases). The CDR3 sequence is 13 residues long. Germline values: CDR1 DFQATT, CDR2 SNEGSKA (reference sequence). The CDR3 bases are TGCAGTACTAGGGTAGAAAGTTCCTACGAGCAGTACTTC. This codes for CSTRVESSYEQYF.

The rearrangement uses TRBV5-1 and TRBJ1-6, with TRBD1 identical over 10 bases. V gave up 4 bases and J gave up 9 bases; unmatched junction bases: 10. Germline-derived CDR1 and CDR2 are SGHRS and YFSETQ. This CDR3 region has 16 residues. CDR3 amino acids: CASSPRQGAGSSPLHF. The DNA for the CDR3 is TGCGCCAGCAGCCCCCGACAGGGGGCGGGTAGTTCACCCCTCCACTTT.

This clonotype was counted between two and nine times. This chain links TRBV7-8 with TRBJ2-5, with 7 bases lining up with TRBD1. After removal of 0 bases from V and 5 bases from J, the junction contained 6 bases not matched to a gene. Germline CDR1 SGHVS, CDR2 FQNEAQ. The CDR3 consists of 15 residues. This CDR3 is CASSLAGGDSETQYF. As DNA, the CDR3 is TGTGCCAGCAGCTTAGCAGGGGGCGATTCGGAGACCCAGTACTTC.

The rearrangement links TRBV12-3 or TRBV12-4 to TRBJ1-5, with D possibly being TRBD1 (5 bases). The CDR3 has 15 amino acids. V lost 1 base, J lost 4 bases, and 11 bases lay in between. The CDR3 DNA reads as TGTGCCAGCAGTTTAGGACAGAGCGGTAATCAGCCCCAGCATTTT. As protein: CASSLGQSGNQPQHF.

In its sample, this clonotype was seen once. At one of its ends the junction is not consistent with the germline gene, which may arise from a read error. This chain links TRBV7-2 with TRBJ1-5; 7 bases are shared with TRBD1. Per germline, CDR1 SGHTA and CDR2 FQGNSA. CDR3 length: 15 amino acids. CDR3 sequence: CANSLDGTAYQPQHF. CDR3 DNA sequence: TGTGCCAACAGCTTAGACGGGACAGCGTATCAGCCCCAGCATTTT.

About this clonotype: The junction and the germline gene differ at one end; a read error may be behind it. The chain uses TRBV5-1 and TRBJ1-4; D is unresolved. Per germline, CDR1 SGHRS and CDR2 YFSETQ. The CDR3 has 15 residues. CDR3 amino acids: CASSSLGSTNKKLFF. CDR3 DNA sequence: TGCGCCAGCAGCTCCCTAGGGTCAACTAATAAAAAACTGTTTTTT.

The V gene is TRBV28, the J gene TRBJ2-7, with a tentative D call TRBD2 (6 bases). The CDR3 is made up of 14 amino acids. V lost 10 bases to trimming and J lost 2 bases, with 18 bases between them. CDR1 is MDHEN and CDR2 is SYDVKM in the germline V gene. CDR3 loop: CAIRTAGSAYEQYF. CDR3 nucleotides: TGTGCCATCAGGACCGCGGGGTCGGCCTACGAGCAGTACTTC.

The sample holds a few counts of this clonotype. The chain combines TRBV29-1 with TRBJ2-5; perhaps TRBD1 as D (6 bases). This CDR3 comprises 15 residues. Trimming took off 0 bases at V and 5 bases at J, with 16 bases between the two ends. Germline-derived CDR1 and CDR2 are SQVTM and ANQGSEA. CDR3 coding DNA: TGCAGCGTTGAAGATCGTAGCAGGGGACGGGAGACCCAGTACTTC. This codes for CSVEDRSRGRETQYF. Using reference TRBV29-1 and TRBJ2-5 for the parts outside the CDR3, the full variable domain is SAVISQKPSRDICQRGTSLTIQCQVDSQVTMMFWYRQQPGQSLTLIATANQGSEATYESGFVIDKFPISRPNLTFSTLTVSNMSPEDSSIYLCSVEDRSRGRETQYFGPGTRLLVL.

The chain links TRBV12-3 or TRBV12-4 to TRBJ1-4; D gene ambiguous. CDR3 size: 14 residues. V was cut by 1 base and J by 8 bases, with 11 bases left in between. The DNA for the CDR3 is TGTGCCAGCAGTTTAGGAGGGTATGGAGAAAAACTGTTTTTT. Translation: CASSLGGYGEKLFF.

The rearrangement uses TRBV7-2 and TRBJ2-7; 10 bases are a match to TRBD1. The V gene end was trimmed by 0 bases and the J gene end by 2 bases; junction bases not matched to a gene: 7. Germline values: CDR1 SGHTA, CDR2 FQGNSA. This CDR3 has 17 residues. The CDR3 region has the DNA TGTGCCAGCAGCTTAGCGTACACCGGGACAGGGGCCTACGAGCAGTACTTC. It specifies CASSLAYTGTGAYEQYF. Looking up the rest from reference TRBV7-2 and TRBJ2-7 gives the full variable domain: GAGVSQSPSNKVTEKGKDVELRCDPISGHTALYWYRQSLGQGLEFLIYFQGNSAPDKSGLPSDRFSAERTGGSVSTLTIQRTQQEDSAVYLCASSLAYTGTGAYEQYFGPGTRLTVT.

The CDR3 here is CAIRGSGGRNSPLHF. The CDR3 DNA sequence: TGTGCCATCAGAGGATCCGGGGGGCGAAATTCACCCCTCCACTTT. The chain carries TRBV10-3 and TRBJ1-6; possibly TRBD1 for D (6 bases). With 6 bases removed from V and 7 bases from J, the gap between germline ends came to 16 bases. Germline CDR1 reads ENHRY; CDR2 reads SYGVKD. This CDR3 has 15 residues.